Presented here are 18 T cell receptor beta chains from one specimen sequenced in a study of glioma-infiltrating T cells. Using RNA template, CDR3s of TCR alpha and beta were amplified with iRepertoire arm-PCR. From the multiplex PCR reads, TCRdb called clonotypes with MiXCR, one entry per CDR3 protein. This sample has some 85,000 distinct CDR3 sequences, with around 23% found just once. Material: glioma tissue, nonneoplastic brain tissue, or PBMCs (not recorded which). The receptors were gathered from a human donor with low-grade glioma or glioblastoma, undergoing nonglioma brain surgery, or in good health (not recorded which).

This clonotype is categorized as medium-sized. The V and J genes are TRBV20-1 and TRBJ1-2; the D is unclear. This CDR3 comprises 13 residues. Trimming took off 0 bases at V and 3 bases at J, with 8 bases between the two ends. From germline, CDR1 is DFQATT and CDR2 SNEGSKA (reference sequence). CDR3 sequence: CSARDNTDYGYTF. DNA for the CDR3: TGCAGTGCTAGAGATAACACAGACTATGGCTACACCTTC.

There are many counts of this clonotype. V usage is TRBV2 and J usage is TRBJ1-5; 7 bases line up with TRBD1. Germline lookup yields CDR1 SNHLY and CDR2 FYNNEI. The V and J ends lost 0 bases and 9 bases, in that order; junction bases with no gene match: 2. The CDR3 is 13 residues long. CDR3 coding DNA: TGTGCCAGCAGTGAAGCTAGACAGGGGCCCCAGCATTTT. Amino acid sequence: CASSEARQGPQHF.

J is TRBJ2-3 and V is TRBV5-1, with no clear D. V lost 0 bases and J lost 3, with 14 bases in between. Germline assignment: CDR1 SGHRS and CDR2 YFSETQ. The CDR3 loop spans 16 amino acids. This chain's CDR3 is CASSLGARWGTDTQYF. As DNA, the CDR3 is TGCGCCAGCAGCTTGGGAGCCCGCTGGGGTACAGATACGCAGTATTTT.

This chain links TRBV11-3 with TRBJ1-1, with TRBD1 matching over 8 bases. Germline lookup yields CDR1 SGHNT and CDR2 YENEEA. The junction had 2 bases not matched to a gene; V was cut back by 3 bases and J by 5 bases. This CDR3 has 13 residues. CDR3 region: CASSFRQGTEAFF. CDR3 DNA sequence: TGTGCCAGCAGCTTTCGACAGGGGACTGAAGCTTTCTTT.

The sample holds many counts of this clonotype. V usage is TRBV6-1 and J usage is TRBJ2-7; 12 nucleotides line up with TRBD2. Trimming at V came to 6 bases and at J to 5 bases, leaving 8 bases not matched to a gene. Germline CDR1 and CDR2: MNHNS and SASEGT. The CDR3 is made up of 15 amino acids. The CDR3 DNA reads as TGTGCCAGCAGCCCCTTGACTAGCGGGAGACACGAGCAGTACTTC. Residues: CASSPLTSGRHEQYF.

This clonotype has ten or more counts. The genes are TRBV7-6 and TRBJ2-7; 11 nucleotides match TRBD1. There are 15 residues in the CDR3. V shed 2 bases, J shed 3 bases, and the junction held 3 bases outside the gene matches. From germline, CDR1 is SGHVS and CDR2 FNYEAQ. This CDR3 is CASSLTGTGGYEQYF. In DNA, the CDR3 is TGTGCCAGCAGCTTAACCGGGACAGGGGGCTACGAGCAGTACTTC.

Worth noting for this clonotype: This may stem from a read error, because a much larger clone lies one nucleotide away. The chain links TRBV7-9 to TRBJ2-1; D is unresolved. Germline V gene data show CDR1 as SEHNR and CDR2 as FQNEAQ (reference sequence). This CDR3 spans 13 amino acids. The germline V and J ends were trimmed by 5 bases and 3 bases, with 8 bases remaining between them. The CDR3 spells CASSQSHYNEQFF. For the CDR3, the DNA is TGTGCCAGCAGCCAGTCCCACTACAATGAGCAGTTCTTC.

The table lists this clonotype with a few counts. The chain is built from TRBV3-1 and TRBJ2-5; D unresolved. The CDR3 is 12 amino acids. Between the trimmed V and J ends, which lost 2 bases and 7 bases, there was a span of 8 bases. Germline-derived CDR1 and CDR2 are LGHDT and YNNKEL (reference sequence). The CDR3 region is CASSQPTRTQYF. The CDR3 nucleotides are TGTGCCAGCAGCCAACCCACGCGGACCCAGTACTTC.

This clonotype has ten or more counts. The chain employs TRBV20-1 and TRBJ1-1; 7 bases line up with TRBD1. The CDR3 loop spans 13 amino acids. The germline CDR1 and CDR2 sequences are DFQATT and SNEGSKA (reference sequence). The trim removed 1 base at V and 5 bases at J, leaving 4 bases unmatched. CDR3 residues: CSARGAGGTEAFF. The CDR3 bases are TGCAGTGCTAGAGGGGCAGGGGGGACTGAAGCTTTCTTT.

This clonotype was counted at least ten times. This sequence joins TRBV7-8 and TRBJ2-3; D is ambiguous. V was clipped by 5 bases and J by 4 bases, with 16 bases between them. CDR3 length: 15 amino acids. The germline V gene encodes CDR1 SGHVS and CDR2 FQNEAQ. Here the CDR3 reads CASSQRRMNPDTQYF. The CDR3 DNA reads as TGTGCCAGCAGCCAGAGGAGAATGAACCCAGATACGCAGTATTTT. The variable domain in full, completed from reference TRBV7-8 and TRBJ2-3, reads GAGVSQSPRYKVAKRGQDVALRCDPISGHVSLFWYQQALGQGPEFLTYFQNEAQLDKSGLPSDRFFAERPEGSVSTLKIQRTQQEDSAVYLCASSQRRMNPDTQYFGPGTRLTVL.

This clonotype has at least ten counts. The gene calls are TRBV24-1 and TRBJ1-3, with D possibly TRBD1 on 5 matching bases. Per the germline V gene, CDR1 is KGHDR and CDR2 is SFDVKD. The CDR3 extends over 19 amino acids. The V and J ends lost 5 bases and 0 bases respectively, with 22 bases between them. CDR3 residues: CATSALMEGQGSSGNTIYF. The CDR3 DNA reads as TGTGCCACCAGTGCCCTCATGGAGGGGCAGGGCAGCTCTGGAAACACCATATATTTT.

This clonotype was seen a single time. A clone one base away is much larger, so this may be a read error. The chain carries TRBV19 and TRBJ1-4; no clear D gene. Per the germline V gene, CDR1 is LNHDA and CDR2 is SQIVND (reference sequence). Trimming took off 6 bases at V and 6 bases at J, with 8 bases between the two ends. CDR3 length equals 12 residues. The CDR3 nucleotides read TGTGCCAGTAGCAGAACCCATGAAAAACTGTTTTTT. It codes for CASSRTHEKLFF.

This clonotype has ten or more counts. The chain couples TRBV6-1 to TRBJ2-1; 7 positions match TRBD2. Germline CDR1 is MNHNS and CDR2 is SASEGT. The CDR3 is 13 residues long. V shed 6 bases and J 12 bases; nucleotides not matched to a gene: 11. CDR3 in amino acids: CASSSDGLEGQFF. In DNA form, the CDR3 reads TGTGCCAGCAGCTCGGACGGACTAGAGGGGCAGTTCTTC.

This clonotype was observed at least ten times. This CDR3 is CSVPRPWLVNEQYF. The CDR3 coding sequence is TGCAGCGTTCCCAGACCATGGTTGGTCAACGAGCAGTACTTC. The chain has TRBV29-1 and TRBJ2-7; D is unresolved. V was shortened by 5 bases and J by 5 bases, with 19 bases between the two germline ends. The CDR3 totals 14 residues. Germline lookup yields CDR1 SQVTM and CDR2 ANQGSEA.

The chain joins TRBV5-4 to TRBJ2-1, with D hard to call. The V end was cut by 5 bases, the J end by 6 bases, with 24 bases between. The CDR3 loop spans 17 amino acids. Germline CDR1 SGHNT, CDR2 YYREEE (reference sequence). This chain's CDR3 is CASSMGYKDLRGNEQFF. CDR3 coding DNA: TGTGCCAGCAGTATGGGGTACAAAGACCTCCGCGGCAATGAGCAGTTCTTC.

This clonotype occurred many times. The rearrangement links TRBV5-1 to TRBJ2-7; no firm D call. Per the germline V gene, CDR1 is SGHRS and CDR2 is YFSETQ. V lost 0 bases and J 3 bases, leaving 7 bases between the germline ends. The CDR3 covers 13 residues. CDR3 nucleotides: TGCGCCAGCAGCTTGGGTCCGTACTACGAGCAGTACTTC. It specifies CASSLGPYYEQYF.

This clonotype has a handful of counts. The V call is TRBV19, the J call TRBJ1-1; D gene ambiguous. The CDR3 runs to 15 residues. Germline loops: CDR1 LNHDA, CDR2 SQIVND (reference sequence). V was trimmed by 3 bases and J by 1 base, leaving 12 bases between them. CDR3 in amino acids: CASSIRGVENTEAFF. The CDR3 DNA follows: TGTGCCAGTAGTATCCGCGGGGTCGAGAACACTGAAGCTTTCTTT.

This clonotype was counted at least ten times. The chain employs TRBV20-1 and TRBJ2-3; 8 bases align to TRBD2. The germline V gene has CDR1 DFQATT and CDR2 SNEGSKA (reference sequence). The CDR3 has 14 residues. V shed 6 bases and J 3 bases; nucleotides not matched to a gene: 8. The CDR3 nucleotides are TGCAGTGCCAAGCGGGGGCCCACTACAGATACGCAGTATTTT. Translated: CSAKRGPTTDTQYF.